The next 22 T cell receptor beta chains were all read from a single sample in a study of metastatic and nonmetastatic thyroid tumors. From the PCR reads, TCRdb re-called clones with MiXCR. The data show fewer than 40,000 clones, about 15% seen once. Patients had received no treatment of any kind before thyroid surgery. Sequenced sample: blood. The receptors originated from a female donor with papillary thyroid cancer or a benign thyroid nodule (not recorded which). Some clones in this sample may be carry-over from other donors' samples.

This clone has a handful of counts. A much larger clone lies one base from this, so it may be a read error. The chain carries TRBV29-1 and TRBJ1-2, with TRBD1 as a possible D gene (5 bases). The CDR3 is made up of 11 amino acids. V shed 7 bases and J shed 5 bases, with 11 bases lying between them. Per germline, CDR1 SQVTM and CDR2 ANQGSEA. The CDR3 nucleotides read TGCAGCGCACCAGGGTTGTATGGCTACACCTTC. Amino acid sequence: CSAPGLYGYTF.

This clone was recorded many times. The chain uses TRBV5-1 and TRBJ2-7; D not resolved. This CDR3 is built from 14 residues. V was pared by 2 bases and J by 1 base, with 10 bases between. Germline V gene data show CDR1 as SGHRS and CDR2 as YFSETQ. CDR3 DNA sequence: TGCGCCAGCAGCTTCGATCGGGTTTCCTACGAGCAGTACTTC. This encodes CASSFDRVSYEQYF.

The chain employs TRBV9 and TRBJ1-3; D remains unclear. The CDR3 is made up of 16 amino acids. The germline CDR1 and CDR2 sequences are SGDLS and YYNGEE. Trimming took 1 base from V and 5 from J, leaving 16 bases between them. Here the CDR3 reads CASSVMVRGARNTIYF. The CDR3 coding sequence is TGTGCCAGCAGCGTAATGGTGAGAGGTGCACGAAACACCATATATTTT.

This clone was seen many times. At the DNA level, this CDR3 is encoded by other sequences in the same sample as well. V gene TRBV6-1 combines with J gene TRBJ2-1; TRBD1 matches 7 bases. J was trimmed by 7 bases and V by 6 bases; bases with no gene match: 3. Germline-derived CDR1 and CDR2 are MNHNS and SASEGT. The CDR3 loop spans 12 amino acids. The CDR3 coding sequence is TGTGCCAGCAGGACAGGGCAAAATGAGCAGTTCTTC. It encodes CASRTGQNEQFF.

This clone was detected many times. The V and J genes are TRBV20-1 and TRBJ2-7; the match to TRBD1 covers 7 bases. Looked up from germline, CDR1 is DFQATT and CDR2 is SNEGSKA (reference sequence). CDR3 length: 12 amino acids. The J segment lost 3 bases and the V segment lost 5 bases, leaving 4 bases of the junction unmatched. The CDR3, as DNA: TGCAGTGCTGGAGGACAGGACTACGAGCAGTACTTC. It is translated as CSAGGQDYEQYF.

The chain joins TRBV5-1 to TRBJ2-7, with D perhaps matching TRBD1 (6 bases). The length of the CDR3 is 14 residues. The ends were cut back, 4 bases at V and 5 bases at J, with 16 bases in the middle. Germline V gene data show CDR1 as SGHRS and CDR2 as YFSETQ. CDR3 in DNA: TGCGCCAGCAGCAAACCAACAGGGACCCACGAGCAGTACTTC. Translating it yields CASSKPTGTHEQYF.

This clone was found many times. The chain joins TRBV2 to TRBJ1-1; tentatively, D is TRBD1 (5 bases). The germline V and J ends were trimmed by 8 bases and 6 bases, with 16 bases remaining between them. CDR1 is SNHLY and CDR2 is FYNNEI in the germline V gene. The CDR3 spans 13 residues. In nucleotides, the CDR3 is TGTGCCAGCGATATAGGGGTTTTTTCTGAAGCTTTCTTT. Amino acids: CASDIGVFSEAFF.

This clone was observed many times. The CDR3 loop reads CASSFGNRKGRDEQYF. CDR3 DNA sequence: TGTGCCAGCAGCTTCGGGAACAGGAAAGGCCGCGACGAGCAGTACTTC. V and J are TRBV11-1 and TRBJ2-7; D might be TRBD1 or TRBD2, each matching 5 bases. CDR1 SGHAT and CDR2 FQDESV come from the germline V gene (reference sequence). Between the trimmed V and J ends, which lost 3 bases and 5 bases, there was a span of 20 bases. This CDR3 spans 16 amino acids.

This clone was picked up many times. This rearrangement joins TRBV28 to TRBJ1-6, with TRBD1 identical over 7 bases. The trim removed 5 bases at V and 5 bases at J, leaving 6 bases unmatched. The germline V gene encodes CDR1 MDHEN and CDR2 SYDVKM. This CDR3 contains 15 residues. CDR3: CASSARGRDNSPLHF. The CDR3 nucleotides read TGTGCCAGCAGTGCAAGGGGGCGAGATAATTCACCCCTCCACTTT. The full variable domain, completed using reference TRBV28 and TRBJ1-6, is DVKVTQSSRYLVKRTGEKVFLECVQDMDHENMFWYRQDPGLGLRLIYFSYDVKMKEKGDIPEGYSVSREKKERFSLILESASTNQTSMYLCASSARGRDNSPLHFGNGTRLTVT.

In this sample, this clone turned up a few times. CDR3 in amino acids: CASSYFWAAYGYTF. CDR3 bases: TGTGCCAGCAGTTACTTTTGGGCCGCCTATGGCTACACCTTC. This chain uses TRBV6-5 with TRBJ1-2; D is undetermined. The germline CDR1 and CDR2 sequences are MNHEY and SVGAGI. The CDR3 extends over 14 amino acids. The V end lost 1 base, the J end lost 4 bases, and 10 bases lay between the germline ends.

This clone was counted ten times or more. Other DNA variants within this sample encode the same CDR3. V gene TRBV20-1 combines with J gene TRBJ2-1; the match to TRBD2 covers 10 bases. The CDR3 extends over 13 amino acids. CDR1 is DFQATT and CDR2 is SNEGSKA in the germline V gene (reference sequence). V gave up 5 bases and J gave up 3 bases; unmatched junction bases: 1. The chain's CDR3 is CSAGLADYNEQFF. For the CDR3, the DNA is TGCAGTGCTGGACTAGCGGACTACAATGAGCAGTTCTTC.

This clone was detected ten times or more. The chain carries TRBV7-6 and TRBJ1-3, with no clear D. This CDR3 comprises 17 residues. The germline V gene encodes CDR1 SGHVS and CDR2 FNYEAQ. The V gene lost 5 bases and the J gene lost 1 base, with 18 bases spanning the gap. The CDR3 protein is CASSPTGYSGSGNTIYF. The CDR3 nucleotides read TGTGCCAGCAGCCCTACTGGTTACTCGGGATCTGGAAACACCATATATTTT.

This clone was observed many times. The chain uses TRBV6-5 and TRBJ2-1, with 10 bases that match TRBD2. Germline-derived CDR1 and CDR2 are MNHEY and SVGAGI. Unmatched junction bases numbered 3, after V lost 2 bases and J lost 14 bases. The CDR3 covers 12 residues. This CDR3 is CASSYGTSEKFF. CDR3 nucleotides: TGTGCCAGCAGTTACGGGACTAGCGAGAAGTTCTTC.

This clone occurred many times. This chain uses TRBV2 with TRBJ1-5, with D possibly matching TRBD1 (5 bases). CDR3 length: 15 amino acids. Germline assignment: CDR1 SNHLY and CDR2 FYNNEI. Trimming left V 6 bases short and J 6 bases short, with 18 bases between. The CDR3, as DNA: TGTGCCAGCAGGGCCGGGACCGGGAGGCCTCAGCCCCAGCATTTT. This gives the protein CASRAGTGRPQPQHF.

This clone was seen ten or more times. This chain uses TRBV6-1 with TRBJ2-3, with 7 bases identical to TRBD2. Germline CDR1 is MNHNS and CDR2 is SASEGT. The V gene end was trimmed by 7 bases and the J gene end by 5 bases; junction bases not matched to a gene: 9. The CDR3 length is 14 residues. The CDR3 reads CASTLGGSKDTQYF. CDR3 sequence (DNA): TGTGCCAGCACTCTCGGGGGGTCCAAAGATACGCAGTATTTT.

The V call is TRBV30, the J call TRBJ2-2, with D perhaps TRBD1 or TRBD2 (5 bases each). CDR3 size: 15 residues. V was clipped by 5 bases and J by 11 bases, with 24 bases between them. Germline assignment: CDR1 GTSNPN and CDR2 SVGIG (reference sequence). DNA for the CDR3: TGTGCCTGGGGGACGGGGCCCTCGAACACCTGTGAGCTGTTTTTT. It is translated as CAWGTGPSNTCELFF.

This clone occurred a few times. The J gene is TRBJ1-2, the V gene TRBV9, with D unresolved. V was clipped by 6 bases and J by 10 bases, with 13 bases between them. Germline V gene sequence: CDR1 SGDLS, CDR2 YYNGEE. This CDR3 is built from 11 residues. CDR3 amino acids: CASTKGGYYTF. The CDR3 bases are TGTGCCAGCACCAAGGGAGGCTACTACACCTTC.

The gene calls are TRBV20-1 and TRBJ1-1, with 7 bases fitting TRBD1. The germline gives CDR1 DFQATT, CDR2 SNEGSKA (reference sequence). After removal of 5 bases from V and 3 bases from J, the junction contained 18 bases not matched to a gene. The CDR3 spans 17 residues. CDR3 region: CSAPDPRQGSTDTEAFF. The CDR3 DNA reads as TGCAGTGCTCCCGACCCTCGACAGGGCAGCACGGACACTGAAGCTTTCTTT.

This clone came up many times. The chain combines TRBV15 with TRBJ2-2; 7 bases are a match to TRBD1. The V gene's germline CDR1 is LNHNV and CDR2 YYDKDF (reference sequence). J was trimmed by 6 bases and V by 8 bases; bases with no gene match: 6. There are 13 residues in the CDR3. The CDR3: CATSDRDPGELFF. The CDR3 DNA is TGTGCCACCTCAGACAGGGACCCCGGGGAGCTGTTTTTT.

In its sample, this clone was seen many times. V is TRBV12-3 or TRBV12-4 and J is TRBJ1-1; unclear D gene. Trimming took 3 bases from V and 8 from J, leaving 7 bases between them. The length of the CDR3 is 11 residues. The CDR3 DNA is TGTGCCAGCAGTTTTGGGGTAGAAGCTTTCTTT. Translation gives CASSFGVEAFF.

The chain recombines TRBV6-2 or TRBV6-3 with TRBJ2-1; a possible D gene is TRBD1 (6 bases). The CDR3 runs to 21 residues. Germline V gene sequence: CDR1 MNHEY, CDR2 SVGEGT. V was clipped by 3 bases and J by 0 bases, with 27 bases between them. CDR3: CASSYQGQVAFRGNSYNEQFF. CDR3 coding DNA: TGTGCCAGCAGTTATCAGGGGCAGGTGGCCTTCCGCGGCAACTCCTACAATGAGCAGTTCTTC.

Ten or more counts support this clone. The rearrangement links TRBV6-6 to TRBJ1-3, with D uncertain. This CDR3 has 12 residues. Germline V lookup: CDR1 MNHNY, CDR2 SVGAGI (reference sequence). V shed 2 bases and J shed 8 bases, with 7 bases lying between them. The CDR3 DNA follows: TGTGCCAGCAGTTACGAAGGAGACACCATATATTTT. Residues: CASSYEGDTIYF.